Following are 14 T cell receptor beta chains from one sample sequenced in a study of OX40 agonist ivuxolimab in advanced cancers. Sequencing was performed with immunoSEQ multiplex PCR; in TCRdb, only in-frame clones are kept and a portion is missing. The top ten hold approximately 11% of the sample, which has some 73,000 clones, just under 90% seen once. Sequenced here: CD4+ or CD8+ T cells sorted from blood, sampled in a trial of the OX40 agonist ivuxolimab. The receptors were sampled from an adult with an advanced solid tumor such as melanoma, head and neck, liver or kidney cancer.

This CDR3 is CASSLTTTGFSYEQYF. In DNA, the CDR3 is TGTGCCAGCAGCTTGACCACTACAGGGTTCTCCTACGAGCAGTACTTC. The gene calls are TRBV11-2 and TRBJ2-7; D possibly corresponds to TRBD1 (6 bases). CDR3 length: 16 amino acids. CDR1 and CDR2 from the germline V gene are SGHAT and FQNNGV. V lost 3 bases, J lost 0 bases, and 15 bases lay in between.

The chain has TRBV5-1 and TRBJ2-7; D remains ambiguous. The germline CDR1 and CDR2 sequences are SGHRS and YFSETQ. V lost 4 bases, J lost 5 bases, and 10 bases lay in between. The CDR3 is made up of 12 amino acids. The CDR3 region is CASSRVIDEQYF. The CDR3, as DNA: TGCGCCAGCAGCCGGGTTATCGACGAGCAGTACTTC.

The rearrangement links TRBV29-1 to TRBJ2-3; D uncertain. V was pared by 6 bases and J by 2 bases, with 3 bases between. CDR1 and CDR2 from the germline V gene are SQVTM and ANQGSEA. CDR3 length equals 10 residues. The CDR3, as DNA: TGCAGCGTCCTCACAGATACGCAGTATTTT. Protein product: CSVLTDTQYF.

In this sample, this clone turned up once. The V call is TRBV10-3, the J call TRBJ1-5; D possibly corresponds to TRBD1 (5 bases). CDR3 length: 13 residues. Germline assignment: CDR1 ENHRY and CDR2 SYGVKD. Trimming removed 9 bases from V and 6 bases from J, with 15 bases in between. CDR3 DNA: TGTGCCATAAACGGCAGTGGGGCTCAGCCCCAGCATTTT. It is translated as CAINGSGAQPQHF.

CDR3 DNA sequence: TGTGCCAGCAGTGAAGCGCTGGGGACAGCCGATCGCTACACCTTC. As protein: CASSEALGTADRYTF. The rearrangement joins TRBV6-1 to TRBJ1-2; TRBD1 matches at 7 bases. Germline lookup yields CDR1 MNHNS and CDR2 SASEGT. The CDR3 runs 15 residues. J gave up 9 bases and V 0 bases, and 10 bases lay outside the gene matches.

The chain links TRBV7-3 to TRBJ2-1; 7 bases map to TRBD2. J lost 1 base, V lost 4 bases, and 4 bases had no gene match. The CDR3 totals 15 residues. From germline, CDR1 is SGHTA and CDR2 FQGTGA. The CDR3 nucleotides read TGTGCCAGCAGCTCAAGCGGGGAATCCTACAATGAGCAGTTCTTC. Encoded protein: CASSSSGESYNEQFF.

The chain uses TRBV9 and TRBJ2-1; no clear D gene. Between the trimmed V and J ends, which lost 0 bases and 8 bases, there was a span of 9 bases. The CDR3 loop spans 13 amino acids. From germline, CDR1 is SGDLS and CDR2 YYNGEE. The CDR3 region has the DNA TGTGCCAGCAGCGTAGGGGTAGCCGATGAGCAGTTCTTC. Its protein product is CASSVGVADEQFF. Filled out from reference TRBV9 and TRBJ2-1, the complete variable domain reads DSGVTQTPKHLITATGQRVTLRCSPRSGDLSVYWYQQSLDQGLQFLIQYYNGEERAKGNILERFSAQQFPDLHSELNLSSLELGDSALYFCASSVGVADEQFFGPGTRLTVL.

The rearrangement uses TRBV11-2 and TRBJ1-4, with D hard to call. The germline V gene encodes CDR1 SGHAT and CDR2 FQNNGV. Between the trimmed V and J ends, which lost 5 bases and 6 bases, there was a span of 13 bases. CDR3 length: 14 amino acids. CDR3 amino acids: CASSLGPWDEKLFF. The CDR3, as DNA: TGTGCCAGCAGCCTAGGGCCTTGGGATGAAAAACTGTTTTTT.

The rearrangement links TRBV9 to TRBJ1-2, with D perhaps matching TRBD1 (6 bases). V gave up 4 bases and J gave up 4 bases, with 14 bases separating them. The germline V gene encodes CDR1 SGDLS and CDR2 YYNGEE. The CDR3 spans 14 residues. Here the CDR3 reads CASSPEGGPYGYTF. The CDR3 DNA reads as TGTGCCAGCAGCCCAGAGGGGGGCCCCTATGGCTACACCTTC.

The CDR3 coding sequence is TGCGCCAGCAGCCCGCGGGGGACTAGCGGGAGTGTTGAGCAGTTCTTC. This sequence encodes CASSPRGTSGSVEQFF. The gene calls are TRBV4-1 and TRBJ2-1, with TRBD2 identical over 14 bases. CDR1 is MGHRA, CDR2 YSYEKL, per germline. CDR3 length: 16 amino acids. J gave up 9 bases and V 4 bases, and 8 bases lay outside the gene matches.

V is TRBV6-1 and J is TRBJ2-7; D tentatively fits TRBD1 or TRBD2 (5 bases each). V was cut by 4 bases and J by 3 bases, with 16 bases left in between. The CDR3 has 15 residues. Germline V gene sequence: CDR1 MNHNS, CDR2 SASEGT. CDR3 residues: CASSGHQGDGYEQYF. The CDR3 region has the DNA TGTGCCAGCAGTGGGCACCAGGGAGACGGCTACGAGCAGTACTTC.

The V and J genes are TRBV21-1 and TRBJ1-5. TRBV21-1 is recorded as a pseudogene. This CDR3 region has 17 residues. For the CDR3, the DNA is TGTGCCAGCAGCAATCCTTCCCCGCAGCTCAGCAATCAGCCCCAGCATTTT. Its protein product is CASSNPSPQLSNQPQHF.

The CDR3 protein is CASSTHPDRGEQFF. The CDR3 nucleotides read TGTGCCAGCAGCACCCACCCAGACAGGGGGGAGCAGTTCTTC. The genes are TRBV5-4 and TRBJ2-1, with 9 bases fitting TRBD1. The germline V gene encodes CDR1 SGHNT and CDR2 YYREEE (reference sequence). The V and J ends lost 4 bases and 10 bases, in that order; junction bases with no gene match: 9. This CDR3 contains 14 residues.

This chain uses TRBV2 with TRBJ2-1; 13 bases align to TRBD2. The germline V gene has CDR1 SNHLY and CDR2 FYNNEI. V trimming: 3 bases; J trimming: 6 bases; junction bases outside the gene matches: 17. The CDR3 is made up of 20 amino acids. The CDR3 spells CASSDGLAGVQTVRPNEQFF. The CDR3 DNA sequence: TGTGCCAGCAGTGACGGACTAGCGGGAGTCCAAACCGTTCGGCCCAATGAGCAGTTCTTC.